This TCR beta chain was found in a study of blood T cell repertoires in COVID-19. This clone was seen more than once but under ten times. Profiled with immunoSEQ multiplex PCR; TCRdb holds only in-frame clones, not every one. The table records about 220,000 clones, roughly 85% of them present only once. Germline CDR1 and CDR2: LNHDA and SQIVND (reference sequence). This CDR3 contains 14 residues. Between the trimmed V and J ends, which lost 7 bases and 0 bases, there was a span of 10 bases. This receptor was taken from a woman older than 75 with acute or convalescent COVID-19. Input material: peripheral blood. The genes are TRBV19 and TRBJ1-5; D possibly corresponds to TRBD1 (5 bases). For the CDR3, the DNA is TGTGCCAGTACCCCGACAGATAGCAATCAGCCCCAGCATTTT. Translated: CASTPTDSNQPQHF.